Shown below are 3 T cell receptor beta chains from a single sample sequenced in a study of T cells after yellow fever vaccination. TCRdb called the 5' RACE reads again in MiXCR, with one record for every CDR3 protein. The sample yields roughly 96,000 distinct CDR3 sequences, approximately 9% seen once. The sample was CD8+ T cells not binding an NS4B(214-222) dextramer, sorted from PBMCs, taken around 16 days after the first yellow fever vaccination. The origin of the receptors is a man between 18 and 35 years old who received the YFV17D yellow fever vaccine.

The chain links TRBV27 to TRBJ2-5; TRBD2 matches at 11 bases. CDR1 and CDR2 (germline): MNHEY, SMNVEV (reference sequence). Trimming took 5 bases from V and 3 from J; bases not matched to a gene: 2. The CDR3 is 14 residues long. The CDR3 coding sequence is TGTGCCAGCAGTGTACTAGCGGGGGAAGAGACCCAGTACTTC. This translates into CASSVLAGEETQYF.

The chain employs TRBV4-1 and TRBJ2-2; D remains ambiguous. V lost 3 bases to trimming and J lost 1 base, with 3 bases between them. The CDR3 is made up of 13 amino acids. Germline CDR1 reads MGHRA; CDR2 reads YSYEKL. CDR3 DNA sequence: TGCGCCAGCAGCCACATGAACACCGGGGAGCTGTTTTTT. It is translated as CASSHMNTGELFF.

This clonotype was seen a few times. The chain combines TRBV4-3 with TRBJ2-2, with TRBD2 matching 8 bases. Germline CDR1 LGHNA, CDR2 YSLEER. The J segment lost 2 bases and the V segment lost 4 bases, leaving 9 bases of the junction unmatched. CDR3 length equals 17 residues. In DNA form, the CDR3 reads TGCGCCAGCAGCCCCGAGGAGCGGGGGTCAAACACCGGGGAGCTGTTTTTT. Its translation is CASSPEERGSNTGELFF.